Listed below are T cell receptor beta chains from one sample, sequenced in a study of control samples from healthy donors and cancer patients. Profiled with immunoSEQ multiplex PCR; TCRdb holds only in-frame clones, not every one. The sample consists of over 45,000 clones, roughly 89% of them appearing once. Sequencing input: PBMCs. The receptors derive from a man aged 40-50 years with colorectal cancer. CDR3s include the opening cysteine and the closing phenylalanine or tryptophan. D genes are given only for firm matches. Only part of the rows carry a size: once, few, many, or a class if the clone is expanded.

clone size: -; D gene: -; J gene: TRBJ2-7; V gene: TRBV5-1; CDR3 protein: CASSLGRGDLKYTSYEQYF; CDR3 DNA: TGCGCCAGCAGCTTGGGCAGGGGGGACCTTAAATACACCTCCTACGAGCAGTACTTC
clone size: once; D gene: -; J gene: TRBJ2-7; V gene: TRBV7-9; CDR3 protein: CASSLVSYEQYF; CDR3 DNA: TGTGCCAGCAGCTTAGTAAGCTACGAGCAGTACTTC
clone size: few; D gene: -; J gene: TRBJ1-5; V gene: TRBV2; CDR3 protein: CASSKDLGNQPQHF; CDR3 DNA: TGTGCCAGCAGTAAGGATCTGGGGAATCAGCCCCAGCATTTT
clone size: -; D gene: -; J gene: TRBJ1-5; V gene: TRBV20-1; CDR3 protein: CRGKVDQPQHF; CDR3 DNA: TGCAGAGGCAAGGTGGATCAGCCCCAGCATTTT
clone size: -; D gene: -; J gene: TRBJ2-1; V gene: TRBV7-2; CDR3 protein: CASSLRDLYNEQFF; CDR3 DNA: TGTGCCAGCAGCTTACGAGACCTGTACAATGAGCAGTTCTTC
clone size: -; D gene: -; J gene: TRBJ2-3; V gene: TRBV29-1; CDR3 protein: CSVRGMDTDTQYF; CDR3 DNA: TGCAGCGTGAGGGGGATGGACACAGATACGCAGTATTTT
clone size: -; D gene: -; J gene: TRBJ2-3; V gene: TRBV6-6; CDR3 protein: CASSWTTDTQYF; CDR3 DNA: TGTGCCAGCAGTTGGACCACAGATACGCAGTATTTT
clone size: once; D gene: TRBD1; J gene: TRBJ2-5; V gene: TRBV25-1; CDR3 protein: CASSRTGARWETQYF; CDR3 DNA: TGTGCCAGCAGTCGGACAGGGGCAAGATGGGAGACCCAGTACTTC
clone size: -; D gene: TRBD2; J gene: TRBJ2-7; V gene: TRBV5-1; CDR3 protein: CASSFREGPYEQYF; CDR3 DNA: TGCGCCAGCAGCTTCCGGGAGGGCCCCTACGAGCAGTACTTC
clone size: -; D gene: -; J gene: TRBJ2-3; V gene: TRBV11-2; CDR3 protein: CASSLFAPPLPDTQYF; CDR3 DNA: TGTGCCAGCAGCTTATTCGCCCCTCCACTCCCAGATACGCAGTATTTT
clone size: -; D gene: TRBD2; J gene: TRBJ2-2; V gene: TRBV4-2; CDR3 protein: CASSHRIMLAGVNTGELFF; CDR3 DNA: TGTGCCAGCAGCCACCGGATTATGCTAGCGGGAGTGAACACCGGGGAGCTGTTTTTT
clone size: -; D gene: TRBD2; J gene: TRBJ2-5; V gene: TRBV14; CDR3 protein: CASSQDRTSGRPWDRETQYF; CDR3 DNA: TGTGCCAGCAGCCAAGATCGGACTAGCGGGAGGCCCTGGGACAGAGAGACCCAGTACTTC
clone size: -; D gene: TRBD2; J gene: TRBJ2-1; V gene: TRBV24-1; CDR3 protein: CATSARAGGSYNEQFF; CDR3 DNA: TGTGCCACCAGTGCTCGAGCGGGAGGTTCCTACAATGAGCAGTTCTTC
clone size: -; D gene: TRBD2; J gene: TRBJ2-3; V gene: TRBV7-2; CDR3 protein: CASSSPPSTAGGRRNTQYF; CDR3 DNA: TGTGCCAGCAGCTCCCCCCCCTCAACAGCGGGAGGTCGTCGGAATACGCAGTATTTT